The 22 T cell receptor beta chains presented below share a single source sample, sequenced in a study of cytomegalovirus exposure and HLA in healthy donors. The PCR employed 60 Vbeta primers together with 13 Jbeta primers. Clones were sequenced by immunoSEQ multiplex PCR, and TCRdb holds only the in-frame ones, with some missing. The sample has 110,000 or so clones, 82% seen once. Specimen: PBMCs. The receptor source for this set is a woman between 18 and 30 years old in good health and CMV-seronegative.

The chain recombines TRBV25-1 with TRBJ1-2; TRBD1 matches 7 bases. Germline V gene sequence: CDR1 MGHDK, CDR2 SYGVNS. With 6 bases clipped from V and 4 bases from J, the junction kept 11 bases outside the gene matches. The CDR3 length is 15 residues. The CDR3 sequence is CASSAQQGTPYGYTF. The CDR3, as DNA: TGTGCCAGCAGCGCACAACAGGGGACCCCCTATGGCTACACCTTC.

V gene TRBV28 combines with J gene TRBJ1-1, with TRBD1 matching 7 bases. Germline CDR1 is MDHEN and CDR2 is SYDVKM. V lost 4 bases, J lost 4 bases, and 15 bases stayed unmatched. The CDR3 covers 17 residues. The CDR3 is CASSWRQGRSRGTEAFF. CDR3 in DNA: TGTGCCAGCAGTTGGAGACAGGGAAGGAGTCGAGGCACTGAAGCTTTCTTT.

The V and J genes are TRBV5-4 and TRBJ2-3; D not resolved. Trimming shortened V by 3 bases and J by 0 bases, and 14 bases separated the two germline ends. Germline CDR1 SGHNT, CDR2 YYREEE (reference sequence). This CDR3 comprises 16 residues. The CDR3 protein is CASSSRTTTSTDTQYF. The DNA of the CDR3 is TGTGCCAGCAGCTCTCGTACTACTACTAGCACAGATACGCAGTATTTT.

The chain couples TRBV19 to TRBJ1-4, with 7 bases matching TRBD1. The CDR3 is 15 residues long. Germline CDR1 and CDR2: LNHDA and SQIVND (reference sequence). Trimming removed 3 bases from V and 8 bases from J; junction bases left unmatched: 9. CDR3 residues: CASSILGGAVEKLFF. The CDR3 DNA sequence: TGTGCCAGTAGTATCCTAGGGGGCGCCGTGGAAAAACTGTTTTTT.

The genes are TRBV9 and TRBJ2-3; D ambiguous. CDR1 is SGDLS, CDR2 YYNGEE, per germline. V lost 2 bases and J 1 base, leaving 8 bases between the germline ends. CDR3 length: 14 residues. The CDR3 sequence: CASSVLTGTDTQYF. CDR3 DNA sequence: TGTGCCAGCAGCGTCCTTACAGGCACAGATACGCAGTATTTT.

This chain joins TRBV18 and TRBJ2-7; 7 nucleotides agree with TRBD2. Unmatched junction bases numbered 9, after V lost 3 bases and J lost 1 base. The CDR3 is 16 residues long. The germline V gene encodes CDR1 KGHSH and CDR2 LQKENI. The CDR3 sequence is CASSPEDGRPSYEQYF. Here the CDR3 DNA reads TGTGCCAGCTCACCCGAAGACGGGAGGCCTTCCTACGAGCAGTACTTC.

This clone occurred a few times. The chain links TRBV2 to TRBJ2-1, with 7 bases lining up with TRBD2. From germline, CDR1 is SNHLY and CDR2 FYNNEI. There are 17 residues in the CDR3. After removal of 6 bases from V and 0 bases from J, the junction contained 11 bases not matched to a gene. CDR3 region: CASSKPLLASSYNEQFF. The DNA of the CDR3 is TGTGCCAGCAGCAAACCGTTACTAGCGAGCTCCTACAATGAGCAGTTCTTC.

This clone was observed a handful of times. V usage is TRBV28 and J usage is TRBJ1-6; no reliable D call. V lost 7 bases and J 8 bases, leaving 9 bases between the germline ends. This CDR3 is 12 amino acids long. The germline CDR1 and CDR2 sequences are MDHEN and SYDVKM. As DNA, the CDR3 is TGTGCCAGCACTTCCCCCCATTCACCCCTCCACTTT. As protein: CASTSPHSPLHF.

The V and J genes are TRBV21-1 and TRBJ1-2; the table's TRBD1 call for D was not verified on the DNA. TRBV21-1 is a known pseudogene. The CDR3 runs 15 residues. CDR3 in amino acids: CASSPRQGHSVGYTF. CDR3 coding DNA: TGTGCCAGCAGCCCCCGGCAGGGTCACTCGGTCGGCTACACCTTC.

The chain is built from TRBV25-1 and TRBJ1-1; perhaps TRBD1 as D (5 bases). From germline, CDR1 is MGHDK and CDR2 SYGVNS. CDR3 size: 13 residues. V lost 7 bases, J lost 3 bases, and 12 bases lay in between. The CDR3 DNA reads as TGTGCCAGCACTCCGCGGGGGGACACTGAAGCTTTCTTT. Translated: CASTPRGDTEAFF.

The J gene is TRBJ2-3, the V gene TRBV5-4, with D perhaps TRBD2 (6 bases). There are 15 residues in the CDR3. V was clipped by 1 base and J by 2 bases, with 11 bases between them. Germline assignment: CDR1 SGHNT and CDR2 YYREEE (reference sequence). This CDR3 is CASSLFGGATDTQYF. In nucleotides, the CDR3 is TGTGCCAGCAGCTTGTTCGGGGGAGCCACAGATACGCAGTATTTT.

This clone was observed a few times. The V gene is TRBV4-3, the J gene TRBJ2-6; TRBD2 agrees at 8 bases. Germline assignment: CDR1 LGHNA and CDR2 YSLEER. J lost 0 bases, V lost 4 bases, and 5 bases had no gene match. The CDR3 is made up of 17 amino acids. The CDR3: CASSPRLANSGANVLTF. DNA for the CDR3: TGCGCCAGCAGCCCAAGACTAGCGAACTCTGGGGCCAACGTCCTGACTTTC.

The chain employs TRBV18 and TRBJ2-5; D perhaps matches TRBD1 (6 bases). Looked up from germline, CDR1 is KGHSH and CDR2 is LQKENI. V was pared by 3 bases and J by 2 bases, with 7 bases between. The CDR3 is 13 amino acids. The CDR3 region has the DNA TGTGCCAGCTCACCGCAGGGGCAAGAGACCCAGTACTTC. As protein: CASSPQGQETQYF.

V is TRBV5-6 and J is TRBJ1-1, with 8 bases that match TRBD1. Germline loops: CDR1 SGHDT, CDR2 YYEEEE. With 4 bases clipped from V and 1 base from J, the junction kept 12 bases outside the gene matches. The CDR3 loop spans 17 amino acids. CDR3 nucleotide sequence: TGTGCCAGCAGCCCATCGGACAGGGCCTGGGGGAACACTGAAGCTTTCTTT. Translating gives CASSPSDRAWGNTEAFF.

The CDR3 reads CASSRAGTGGKDTQYF. CDR3 DNA sequence: TGTGCCAGCAGTAGAGCCGGGACAGGGGGCAAGGATACGCAGTATTTT. The chain couples TRBV28 to TRBJ2-3; 12 nucleotides align to TRBD1. The CDR3 runs 16 residues. J was trimmed by 6 bases and V by 5 bases; bases with no gene match: 9. Germline V lookup: CDR1 MDHEN, CDR2 SYDVKM.

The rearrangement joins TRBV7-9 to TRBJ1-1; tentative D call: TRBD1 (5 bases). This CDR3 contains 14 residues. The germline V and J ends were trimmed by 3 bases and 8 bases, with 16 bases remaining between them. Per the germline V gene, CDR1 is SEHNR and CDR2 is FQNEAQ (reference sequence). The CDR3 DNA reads TGTGCCAGCAGCTTGGAGGGGTACGTGACCGAAGCTTTCTTT. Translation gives CASSLEGYVTEAFF. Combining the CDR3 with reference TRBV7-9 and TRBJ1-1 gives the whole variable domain DTGVSQNPRHKITKRGQNVTFRCDPISEHNRLYWYRQTLGQGPEFLTYFQNEAQLEKSRLLSDRFSAERPKGSFSTLEIQRTEQGDSAMYLCASSLEGYVTEAFFGQGTRLTVV.

This chain's CDR3 is CASSFGGRTKNIQYF. The CDR3 region has the DNA TGTGCCAGCAGCTTCGGAGGTCGGACCAAAAACATTCAGTACTTC. The rearrangement joins TRBV5-4 to TRBJ2-4; perhaps TRBD2 as D (5 bases). From germline, CDR1 is SGHNT and CDR2 YYREEE (reference sequence). V lost 2 bases and J 2 bases, leaving 11 bases between the germline ends. This CDR3 comprises 15 residues.

The CDR3 is CASSRQGGTEAFF. The CDR3 DNA reads as TGTGCCAGCAGTAGACAGGGGGGCACTGAAGCTTTCTTT. The V gene is TRBV6-6, the J gene TRBJ1-1; 9 bases agree with TRBD1. CDR3 size: 13 residues. Germline CDR1 and CDR2: MNHNY and SVGAGI (reference sequence). J was trimmed by 4 bases and V by 5 bases; bases with no gene match: 2.

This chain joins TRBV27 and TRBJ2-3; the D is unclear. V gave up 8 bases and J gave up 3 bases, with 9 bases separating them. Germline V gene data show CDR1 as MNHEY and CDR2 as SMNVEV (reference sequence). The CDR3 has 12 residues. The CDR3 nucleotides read TGTGCCAGCGCCGGAGTAACAGATACGCAGTATTTT. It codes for CASAGVTDTQYF.

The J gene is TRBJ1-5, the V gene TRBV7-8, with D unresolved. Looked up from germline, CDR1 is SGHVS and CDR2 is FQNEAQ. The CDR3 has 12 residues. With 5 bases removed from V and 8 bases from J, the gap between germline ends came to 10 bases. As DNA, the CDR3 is TGTGCCAGCAGCCAAACCCCGGAGCCCCAGCATTTT. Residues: CASSQTPEPQHF.

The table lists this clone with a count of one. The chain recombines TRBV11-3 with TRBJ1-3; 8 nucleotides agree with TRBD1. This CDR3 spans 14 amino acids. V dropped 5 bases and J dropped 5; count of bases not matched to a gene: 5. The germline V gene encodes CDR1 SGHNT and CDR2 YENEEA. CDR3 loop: CASSPRTGRNTIYF. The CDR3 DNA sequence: TGTGCCAGCAGCCCACGGACAGGGCGAAACACCATATATTTT.

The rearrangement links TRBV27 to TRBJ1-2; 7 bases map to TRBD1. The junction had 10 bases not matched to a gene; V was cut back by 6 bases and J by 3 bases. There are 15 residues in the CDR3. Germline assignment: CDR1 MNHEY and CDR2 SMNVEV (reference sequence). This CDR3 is CASSPFRGIDYGYTF. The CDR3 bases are TGTGCCAGCAGCCCCTTCAGGGGGATTGACTATGGCTACACCTTC.